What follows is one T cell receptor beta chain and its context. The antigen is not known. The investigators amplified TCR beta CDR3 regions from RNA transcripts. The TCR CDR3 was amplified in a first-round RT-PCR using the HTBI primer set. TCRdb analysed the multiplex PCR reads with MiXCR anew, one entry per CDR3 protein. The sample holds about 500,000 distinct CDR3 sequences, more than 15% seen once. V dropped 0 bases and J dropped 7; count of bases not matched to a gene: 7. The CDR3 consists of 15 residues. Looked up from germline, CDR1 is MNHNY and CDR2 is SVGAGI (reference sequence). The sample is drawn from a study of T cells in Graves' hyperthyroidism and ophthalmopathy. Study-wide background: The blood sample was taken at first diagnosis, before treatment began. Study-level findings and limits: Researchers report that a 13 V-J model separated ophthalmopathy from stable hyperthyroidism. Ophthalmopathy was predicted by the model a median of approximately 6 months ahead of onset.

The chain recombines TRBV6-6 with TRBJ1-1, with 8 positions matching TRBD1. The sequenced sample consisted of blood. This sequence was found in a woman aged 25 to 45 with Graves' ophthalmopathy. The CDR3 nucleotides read TGTGCCAGCAGTTACTCGGGTCAGGGGGCGGGTGAAGCTTTCTTT. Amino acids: CASSYSGQGAGEAFF.